This TCR beta chain was obtained from a study of T cells in Graves' hyperthyroidism and ophthalmopathy (dated by TCRdb to the late 2010s). About the investigation overall: Peripheral blood was sampled at the time of initial diagnosis, prior to any treatment. In addition, the study compared T-cell repertoires in thyroid tissue and in blood from several Graves' hyperthyroidism patients. Once sampling was done, hyperthyroidism patients were given methimazole at a starting dose of 30 mg daily, whereas ophthalmopathy patients were given high-dose intravenous methylprednisolone. The approximately 100 discovery patients were randomly split 7:3 into training and test sets. Prospective prediction of ophthalmopathy was tested in an independent validation cohort consisting of 18 to 20 hyperthyroidism patients and approximately 16 patients who later progressed to ophthalmopathy. The paper describes TCR Vbeta CDR3 sequencing of 130 to 150 peripheral blood samples, made up of roughly 40 ophthalmopathy patients, some 80 hyperthyroidism patients and some 17 progressor patients. To identify distinguishing TCR V-J signatures, a discovery cohort of about a hundred patients was used, comprising roughly 45 with Graves' ophthalmopathy and some 60 with stable Graves' hyperthyroidism. Paper-wide results and their limitations: A 13 V-J signature model separated ophthalmopathy from stable hyperthyroidism, with around 91% sensitivity and around 84% specificity in cross-validation and 80%/75% in testing. No statistical method was used to set the sample size in advance, and investigators knew the group allocation. Blood samples also contained most of the expanded thyroid clonotypes (frequency above 0.001), which suggests that blood repertoires may reflect thyroid immune responses. During validation, the model predicted progression to ophthalmopathy a median of about 6.5 months ahead of onset, with almost 71% sensitivity and 72% to 80% specificity.

TCR beta CDR3 regions were amplified from RNA transcripts. The first round of RT-PCR for the TCR CDR3 was performed with the HTBI primer set and the Qiagen OneStep RT-PCR kit. The libraries were constructed in a second round of multiplex PCR and then size-selected and purified. Paired-end sequencing of the libraries was performed with 100 bp reads on an Illumina HiSeq2000. As for how the authors treated the data: SOAPnuke was used to process the raw data, throwing out any read that contained adapters or uncalled bases, had a mean Phred below 15, or lacked an exact constant-primer or identifier match. High-quality paired reads were merged with COPE v1.2.5, and unique nucleotide sequences were defined as clonotypes. MiTCR v1.1 was used to align the clonotypes against IMGT TRBV, TRBD and TRBJ reference segments. Analysis was restricted to V-J combinations with a frequency above 0.0001, which covered over 98% of repertoires. The TCS score was defined as F50 (clonal expansion) divided by E x V (chaos), with BLOSUM62-based TCRdist calculated between CDR3 peptides within each V-J. Welch's t-statistics and random forest reduced approximately 520 V-J features to about 13, which were used in a naive Bayes classifier (R e1071). TCRdb itself trimmed the public reads at Q25 with fastp, ran MiXCR and retained productive beta chains. Under each unique CDR3 protein, matching rows form one entry showing the most common genes and DNA. TCRdb's processing, not the authors' own work, is the source of the V and J calls. In all, the sample holds fewer than 650,000 distinct CDR3 sequences, and about 14% of those were seen once. The top ten clones comprise more than 11% of the sample.

Turning to this clonotype: No cognate antigen has been identified for it. Within one base of it there is no much larger clone, and no base qualities were kept.

V trim: 3 bases; J trim: 0 bases; unmatched bases: 4. Based on the germline V gene (reference sequence), the CDR1 and CDR2 sequences are DFQATT and SNEGSKA. There are 16 amino acids in the CDR3, from cysteine to phenylalanine inclusive. The sequence is cut down to CDR3 DNA, 48 bases in frame from base 1. Stable Graves' hyperthyroidism was defined as no progression to ophthalmopathy during 18 months of follow-up. Hyperthyroidism patients were newly diagnosed, had a disease duration of under 2 months, and were aged 18 to 65 years. The study excluded patients with uncontrolled infections, other autoimmune diseases, pregnancy or lactation. Diagnoses were established on the basis of clinical symptoms, serum thyroxine and TRAb, thyroid ultrasound, and orbital computed tomography. PBMCs were separated from roughly 9.6 ml of fresh peripheral blood using Ficoll-Paque density gradient centrifugation. Total RNA was extracted using Trizol reagent, and RNA quality was assessed on an Agilent 2100 Bioanalyzer.

Source material: blood. This sequence uses TRBV20-1 and TRBJ2-3; TRBD2 lines up with 12 middle nucleotides. The TCR was taken from a woman in her thirties or forties with Graves' hyperthyroidism. The CDR3: CSASPSGRGSTDTQYF. The nucleotide sequence is TGCAGTGCTAGCCCTAGCGGGAGGGGAAGCACAGATACGCAGTATTTT.